The rows below give T cell receptor beta chains drawn from one sample of a study of shared clonotypes between healthy human individuals. Assay: immunoSEQ multiplex PCR; the TCRdb copy retains only in-frame clones and omits some. Among some 580,000 clones, less than 98% were seen once, and the ten largest hold around 0.06%. Sample: naive CD4+ T cells sorted from blood. The receptors here all came from a woman in her 30s in good health. The CDR3 runs from the conserved cysteine through the conserved F or W. Fields, in order: clone size, J gene, V gene, D gene, CDR3 DNA, CDR3 protein. The D gene is left open where the match is weak. Some rows have no size entry. The others give once, few or many, or a class for an expanded clone.

clone size: NA; J gene: TRBJ2-3; V gene: TRBV4-1; D gene: TRBD2; CDR3 DNA: TGCGCCAGCAGCCAAGATTTACAGGTAGCGGGTAGCACGCAGTATTTT; CDR3 protein: CASSQDLQVAGSTQYF
clone size: NA; J gene: TRBJ2-2; V gene: TRBV5-1; D gene: TRBD2; CDR3 DNA: TGCGCCAGCAGCCCCGGACTAGCGGGAAAGAGCACCGGGGAGCTGTTTTTT; CDR3 protein: CASSPGLAGKSTGELFF
clone size: few; J gene: TRBJ1-1; V gene: TRBV5-1; D gene: NA; CDR3 DNA: TGCGCCAGCAGCTTCCAGGGAACTGAAGCTTTCTTT; CDR3 protein: CASSFQGTEAFF
clone size: NA; J gene: TRBJ2-3; V gene: TRBV11-2; D gene: TRBD1; CDR3 DNA: TGTGCCAGCAGCCCAAACCCGGGACAGGGGTTCACAGATACGCAGTATTTT; CDR3 protein: CASSPNPGQGFTDTQYF
clone size: NA; J gene: TRBJ2-1; V gene: TRBV5-1; D gene: TRBD2; CDR3 DNA: TGCGCCAGCAGCTATTGGACTAGCGGGAGTAATGAGCAGTTCTTC; CDR3 protein: CASSYWTSGSNEQFF
clone size: NA; J gene: TRBJ1-1; V gene: TRBV10-3; D gene: NA; CDR3 DNA: TGTGCCAGCAGGCGACTAGGAACAGCTGAAGCTTTCTTT; CDR3 protein: CASRRLGTAEAFF
clone size: NA; J gene: TRBJ1-2; V gene: TRBV25-1; D gene: NA; CDR3 DNA: TGTGCCAGCAGCGGGTTTTCCAGGGAAGGGGGCTATGGCTACACCTTC; CDR3 protein: CASSGFSREGGYGYTF
clone size: few; J gene: TRBJ2-7; V gene: TRBV10-3; D gene: TRBD1; CDR3 DNA: TGTGCCATCAGTGAAGGGACAGGGTTATACGAGCAGTACTTC; CDR3 protein: CAISEGTGLYEQYF
clone size: NA; J gene: TRBJ1-6; V gene: TRBV6-6; D gene: TRBD1; CDR3 DNA: TGTGCCAGCAGTCCACCGAAGGGACAGAATAATTCACCCCTCCACTTT; CDR3 protein: CASSPPKGQNNSPLHF
clone size: NA; J gene: TRBJ2-1; V gene: TRBV2; D gene: TRBD2; CDR3 DNA: TGTGCCAGCATTATCGGTGGGACTAGCAGTTTCAATGAGCAGTTCTTC; CDR3 protein: CASIIGGTSSFNEQFF
clone size: NA; J gene: TRBJ2-5; V gene: TRBV28; D gene: TRBD2; CDR3 DNA: TGTGCCAGCAGCTGGAGCGGGAGAGGTAAACAAGAGACCCAGTACTTC; CDR3 protein: CASSWSGRGKQETQYF
clone size: NA; J gene: TRBJ1-2; V gene: TRBV28; D gene: TRBD1; CDR3 DNA: TGTGCCAGCAGCCCAGGGGGCGCGGGGGTTGGCTACACCTTC; CDR3 protein: CASSPGGAGVGYTF
clone size: NA; J gene: TRBJ2-5; V gene: TRBV5-5; D gene: TRBD2; CDR3 DNA: TGTGCCAGCAAAACCGAGCTAGCGGGAGGTGGGACCCAGTACTTC; CDR3 protein: CASKTELAGGGTQYF
clone size: NA; J gene: TRBJ1-5; V gene: TRBV6-5; D gene: TRBD1; CDR3 DNA: TGTGCCAGCAGCCCGGACAGGGGGGACAATCAGCCCCAGCATTTT; CDR3 protein: CASSPDRGDNQPQHF
clone size: NA; J gene: TRBJ2-7; V gene: TRBV28; D gene: NA; CDR3 DNA: TGTGCCTCGGACAGGCGCGGGCCGGGGGACGAGCAGTACTTC; CDR3 protein: CASDRRGPGDEQYF
clone size: NA; J gene: TRBJ2-7; V gene: TRBV28; D gene: TRBD1; CDR3 DNA: TGTGCCAGCAGTTCGGGACAGGGGTTATACGAGCAGTACTTC; CDR3 protein: CASSSGQGLYEQYF
clone size: NA; J gene: TRBJ2-1; V gene: TRBV10-3; D gene: TRBD2; CDR3 DNA: TGTGCCATCCGAGCGGGAATGGGCAATGAGCAGTTCTTC; CDR3 protein: CAIRAGMGNEQFF
clone size: NA; J gene: TRBJ2-1; V gene: TRBV25-1; D gene: NA; CDR3 DNA: TGTGCCAGCAGTTCGGGGTCAGGGAACGATGAGCAGTTCTTC; CDR3 protein: CASSSGSGNDEQFF
clone size: NA; J gene: TRBJ2-2; V gene: TRBV19; D gene: NA; CDR3 DNA: TGTGCCAGCAGCCTCCGGGGGAAAGTCTCCGGGGAGCTGTTTTTT; CDR3 protein: CASSLRGKVSGELFF
clone size: NA; J gene: TRBJ1-2; V gene: TRBV19; D gene: NA; CDR3 DNA: TGTGCCAGTAGTAAACAGGGCTATGGCTACACCTTC; CDR3 protein: CASSKQGYGYTF
clone size: NA; J gene: TRBJ1-3; V gene: TRBV27; D gene: NA; CDR3 DNA: TGTGCCAGCAGGGATGCAGGGAGTCAGGGAAACACCATATATTTT; CDR3 protein: CASRDAGSQGNTIYF
clone size: once; J gene: TRBJ1-1; V gene: TRBV5-1; D gene: NA; CDR3 DNA: TGCGCCAGCAGCTCCGGGACAACTTACACTGAAGCTTTCTTT; CDR3 protein: CASSSGTTYTEAFF
clone size: NA; J gene: TRBJ2-5; V gene: TRBV7-7; D gene: TRBD2; CDR3 DNA: TGTGCCAGCAGCCCCAGACTAGCGGGAGAGGGAGAGACCCAGTACTTC; CDR3 protein: CASSPRLAGEGETQYF
clone size: NA; J gene: TRBJ2-5; V gene: TRBV5-1; D gene: NA; CDR3 DNA: TGCGCCAGCAGCTTGGTGGGGAAAGGTGAGACCCAGTACTTC; CDR3 protein: CASSLVGKGETQYF
clone size: NA; J gene: TRBJ2-1; V gene: TRBV18; D gene: TRBD2; CDR3 DNA: TGTGCCAGCTCACCCCCCTCCCTAGCGGGAGGGGTCGGCTACAATGAGCAGTTCTTC; CDR3 protein: CASSPPSLAGGVGYNEQFF
clone size: NA; J gene: TRBJ2-5; V gene: TRBV7-8; D gene: NA; CDR3 DNA: TGTGCCAGCACCATTCAGGGTGGGTCTCGAGTCTTAGCGTTGGAGACCCAGTACTTC; CDR3 protein: CASTIQGGSRVLALETQYF
clone size: NA; J gene: TRBJ2-3; V gene: TRBV10-1; D gene: NA; CDR3 DNA: TGCGCCAGCAGTGGGTTGACCCCGAACGAGACAGATACGCAGTATTTT; CDR3 protein: CASSGLTPNETDTQYF
clone size: NA; J gene: TRBJ2-7; V gene: TRBV6-5; D gene: NA; CDR3 DNA: TGTGCCAGCAGACCTGGAGGGAGTAGGTCCTACGAGCAGTACTTC; CDR3 protein: CASRPGGSRSYEQYF
clone size: NA; J gene: TRBJ2-2; V gene: TRBV18; D gene: NA; CDR3 DNA: TGTGCCAGCTCACCAGTAGAGACCGGGGAGCTGTTTTTT; CDR3 protein: CASSPVETGELFF
clone size: few; J gene: TRBJ1-2; V gene: TRBV9; D gene: TRBD1; CDR3 DNA: TGTGCCAGCTCTCCAGGACAGGGGTATGGCTACACCTTC; CDR3 protein: CASSPGQGYGYTF
clone size: NA; J gene: TRBJ2-6; V gene: TRBV5-1; D gene: TRBD1; CDR3 DNA: TGCGCCAGCACCCTGGGACAGGGGGCCCCCTCTGGGGCCAACGTCCTGACTTTC; CDR3 protein: CASTLGQGAPSGANVLTF
clone size: NA; J gene: TRBJ1-2; V gene: TRBV28; D gene: NA; CDR3 DNA: TGTGCCAGCAGCTCATCCTCGGGACGGATCTATGGCTACACCTTC; CDR3 protein: CASSSSSGRIYGYTF
clone size: few; J gene: TRBJ2-7; V gene: TRBV9; D gene: NA; CDR3 DNA: TGTGCCAGCAGCGTAGACGGGGAGCAGTACTTC; CDR3 protein: CASSVDGEQYF
clone size: NA; J gene: TRBJ2-1; V gene: TRBV5-1; D gene: TRBD2; CDR3 DNA: TGCGCCAGCAGCGGCGGGAGTGGTATCTCCTACAATGAGCAGTTCTTC; CDR3 protein: CASSGGSGISYNEQFF
clone size: NA; J gene: TRBJ1-5; V gene: TRBV19; D gene: NA; CDR3 DNA: TGTGCCAGTAGTATGGCTAAGACAAGCAATCAGCCCCAGCATTTT; CDR3 protein: CASSMAKTSNQPQHF
clone size: NA; J gene: TRBJ1-4; V gene: TRBV28; D gene: NA; CDR3 DNA: TGTGCCAGCAGTTTAACAGGAGAAAAACTGTTTTTT; CDR3 protein: CASSLTGEKLFF
clone size: few; J gene: TRBJ1-1; V gene: TRBV9; D gene: NA; CDR3 DNA: TGTGCCAGCAGACGGGAGTCCGGCACTGAAGCTTTCTTT; CDR3 protein: CASRRESGTEAFF
clone size: NA; J gene: TRBJ2-1; V gene: TRBV9; D gene: NA; CDR3 DNA: TGTGCCAGCAGCTCCTGGGGAGCCCACAATGAGCAGTTCTTC; CDR3 protein: CASSSWGAHNEQFF
clone size: NA; J gene: TRBJ1-2; V gene: TRBV5-4; D gene: NA; CDR3 DNA: TGTGCCAGCACAACGCCGGGGCGCGCAGAGACCTATGGCTACACCTTC; CDR3 protein: CASTTPGRAETYGYTF
clone size: NA; J gene: TRBJ1-1; V gene: TRBV10-2; D gene: NA; CDR3 DNA: TGCGCCAGCAGTCGCCCGAGCACTGAAGCTTTCTTT; CDR3 protein: CASSRPSTEAFF
clone size: NA; J gene: TRBJ2-5; V gene: TRBV12-5; D gene: NA; CDR3 DNA: TGTGCTAGTGGTTTGTCAGGGATCGAAGAGACCCAGTACTTC; CDR3 protein: CASGLSGIEETQYF
clone size: NA; J gene: TRBJ2-1; V gene: TRBV28; D gene: TRBD1; CDR3 DNA: TGTGCCAGCAGCCCGGGACAGAACAATGAGCAGTTCTTC; CDR3 protein: CASSPGQNNEQFF
clone size: NA; J gene: TRBJ1-2; V gene: TRBV6-1; D gene: NA; CDR3 DNA: TGTGCCAGCAGTGGGACATTGGGCGGTGGCTACACCTTC; CDR3 protein: CASSGTLGGGYTF
clone size: NA; J gene: TRBJ1-2; V gene: TRBV28; D gene: NA; CDR3 DNA: TGTGCCAGCAGGCCCCAGCCGATGGAACGCTACACCTTC; CDR3 protein: CASRPQPMERYTF
clone size: NA; J gene: TRBJ2-3; V gene: TRBV5-1; D gene: NA; CDR3 DNA: TGCGCCAGCAGCCCCAGCGGAACTTCAGGCTTTAGCACAGATACGCAGTATTTT; CDR3 protein: CASSPSGTSGFSTDTQYF
clone size: NA; J gene: TRBJ2-7; V gene: TRBV9; D gene: TRBD2; CDR3 DNA: TGTGCCAGCAGCGCCTCACTAGCGGGGTCCTACGAGCAGTACTTC; CDR3 protein: CASSASLAGSYEQYF
clone size: NA; J gene: TRBJ1-5; V gene: TRBV19; D gene: TRBD1; CDR3 DNA: TGTGCCAGTAGACAGACAGGGACCAATCAGCCCCAGCATTTT; CDR3 protein: CASRQTGTNQPQHF
clone size: NA; J gene: TRBJ2-7; V gene: TRBV28; D gene: NA; CDR3 DNA: TGTGCCAGCAGTTTGGCAGGGGTCGTCTCCTACGAGCAGTACTTC; CDR3 protein: CASSLAGVVSYEQYF